These 31 T cell receptor beta chains were sequenced from one sample in a study of early T cells in non-severe SARS-CoV-2 infection. TCRdb called the 5' RACE reads again in MiXCR, with one record for every CDR3 protein. This sample has approximately 66,000 distinct CDR3 sequences, with approximately 13% found just once. The material sequenced was whole blood. The receptor source for this set is an adult who was a healthcare worker with PCR-confirmed SARS-CoV-2 infection or an uninfected control (not recorded which).

The V and J genes are TRBV3-1 and TRBJ2-4; D is ambiguous. The CDR3 is 15 residues long. With 1 base removed from V and 0 bases from J, the gap between germline ends came to 7 bases. Looked up from germline, CDR1 is LGHDT and CDR2 is YNNKEL (reference sequence). The CDR3 protein is CASSQAPLAKNIQYF. The CDR3 DNA follows: TGTGCCAGCAGCCAAGCTCCCCTAGCCAAAAACATTCAGTACTTC.

Regarding this clonotype: At one boundary the junction diverges from the germline segment, which might be a read error. V and J are TRBV7-7 and TRBJ2-1; no clear D gene. This CDR3 contains 13 residues. The germline CDR1 and CDR2 sequences are SSHAT and FNYEAQ (reference sequence). CDR3 sequence reads: CASSLVISGEQFF. The CDR3 DNA follows: TGTGCTAGCAGCTTAGTTATTTCGGGTGAGCAGTTCTTC.

This clonotype appeared a few times. The chain's CDR3 is CASASGGSNQPQHF. The CDR3 coding sequence is TGTGCCAGCGCCTCCGGGGGTAGCAATCAGCCCCAGCATTTT. The rearrangement links TRBV25-1 to TRBJ1-5, with a weak D call TRBD1 (5 bases). Trimming took off 8 bases at V and 0 bases at J, with 11 bases between the two ends. This CDR3 has 14 residues. The germline CDR1 and CDR2 sequences are MGHDK and SYGVNS. Full variable domain (outside the CDR3, taken from reference TRBV25-1 and TRBJ1-5): EADIYQTPRYLVIGTGKKITLECSQTMGHDKMYWYQQDPGMELHLIHYSYGVNSTEKGDLSSESTVSRIRTEHFPLTLESARPSHTSQYLCASASGGSNQPQHFGDGTRLSIL.

The chain recombines TRBV6-1 with TRBJ1-5; TRBD1 is a possible D gene (5 bases). Germline V gene lookup returns CDR1 MNHNS and CDR2 SASEGT. The CDR3 runs 15 residues. V was clipped by 5 bases and J by 7 bases, with 18 bases between them. The CDR3 DNA is TGTGCCAGCAGTTCCGGGACTACGAGGGACCAGCCCCAGCATTTT. Amino acids: CASSSGTTRDQPQHF.

This clonotype was seen a handful of times. CDR3 sequence (DNA): TGTGCCAGCAGCGCCCGAGGGCCACAGGTCGGTAATGAGCAGTTCTTC. Residues: CASSARGPQVGNEQFF. This chain uses TRBV7-9 with TRBJ2-1, with D possibly being TRBD1 or TRBD2 (5 bases each). The CDR3 covers 16 residues. Per the germline V gene, CDR1 is SEHNR and CDR2 is FQNEAQ (reference sequence). V was cut by 5 bases and J by 7 bases, with 21 bases left in between. Full variable domain (remainder filled in from reference TRBV7-9 and TRBJ2-1): DTGVSQNPRHKITKRGQNVTFRCDPISEHNRLYWYRQTLGQGPEFLTYFQNEAQLEKSRLLSDRFSAERPKGSFSTLEIQRTEQGDSAMYLCASSARGPQVGNEQFFGPGTRLTVL.

This clonotype was seen many times. The V gene is TRBV24-1, the J gene TRBJ2-3, with a possible D match to TRBD2 (6 bases). Deletions cut 4 bases from V and 4 bases from J, with 11 bases between. This CDR3 has 14 residues. Germline CDR1 is KGHDR and CDR2 is SFDVKD. The CDR3 nucleotides read TGTGCCACCAGTGACTGGGACTCCCCAGATACGCAGTATTTT. Translated, it gives CATSDWDSPDTQYF.

Only a few counts were recorded for this clonotype. The chain recombines TRBV19 with TRBJ2-7; a weak D match, TRBD1 (5 bases). The germline gives CDR1 LNHDA, CDR2 SQIVND (reference sequence). This CDR3 has 15 residues. V was shortened by 2 bases and J by 0 bases, with 11 bases between the two germline ends. The CDR3 bases are TGTGCCAGTAGTATACGACGACAGCTCTCCTACGAGCAGTACTTC. It codes for CASSIRRQLSYEQYF.

This clonotype was observed a few times. This CDR3 is CASSYSTPNSPLHF. As DNA, the CDR3 is TGTGCCAGCAGTTACTCGACGCCTAATTCACCCCTCCACTTT. The rearrangement joins TRBV6-5 to TRBJ1-6; D unclear. V was cut by 0 bases and J by 6 bases, with 6 bases left in between. Germline CDR1 and CDR2: MNHEY and SVGAGI. The CDR3 covers 14 residues.

V gene TRBV30 combines with J gene TRBJ2-1; 9 bases match TRBD2. Germline CDR1 reads GTSNPN; CDR2 reads SVGIG (reference sequence). The V segment lost 3 bases and the J segment 0 bases; nucleotides outside the gene matches: 6. This CDR3 comprises 16 residues. Here the CDR3 DNA reads TGTGCCTGGAGCACTACGGGACTAGCCTCCTACAATGAGCAGTTCTTC. It codes for CAWSTTGLASYNEQFF.

This clonotype was seen a handful of times. The chain joins TRBV20-1 to TRBJ2-2, with 9 bases lining up with TRBD2. The J segment lost 6 bases and the V segment lost 3 bases, leaving 5 bases of the junction unmatched. The CDR3 consists of 14 residues. CDR1 DFQATT and CDR2 SNEGSKA come from the germline V gene (reference sequence). CDR3 sequence reads: CSARGTSPAGELFF. The CDR3 DNA follows: TGCAGTGCTAGGGGGACTAGCCCCGCCGGGGAGCTGTTTTTT.

This clonotype showed up just a few times. The CDR3 reads CASSFRGGHSPLHF. As DNA, the CDR3 is TGCGCCAGCAGCTTCAGGGGCGGGCATTCACCCCTCCACTTT. V gene TRBV5-1 combines with J gene TRBJ1-6, with a weak D call TRBD1 (6 bases). Trimming pared 2 bases from V and 8 bases from J, leaving 11 bases between. CDR1 is SGHRS, CDR2 YFSETQ, per germline. The CDR3 totals 14 residues.

This clonotype was recorded many times. The chain has TRBV20-1 and TRBJ1-1, with D possibly TRBD1 on 5 matching bases. Germline lookup yields CDR1 DFQATT and CDR2 SNEGSKA (reference sequence). Trimming cost V 1 base and J 8 bases, with 17 bases left between them. The length of the CDR3 is 14 residues. The CDR3 here is CSARGDRGTLEAFF. As DNA, the CDR3 is TGCAGTGCTAGAGGGGACCGGGGAACGCTAGAAGCTTTCTTT.

This clonotype was counted at least ten times. The gene calls are TRBV7-2 and TRBJ2-1, with D possibly TRBD2 on 6 matching bases. Germline V gene data show CDR1 as SGHTA and CDR2 as FQGNSA. This CDR3 spans 16 amino acids. Trimming took 1 base from V and 0 from J, leaving 10 bases between them. The CDR3 DNA reads TGTGCCAGCAGCTTAGTGGCGGGGAGCTCCTACAATGAGCAGTTCTTC. This encodes CASSLVAGSSYNEQFF.

This clonotype was picked up many times. V and J are TRBV5-1 and TRBJ2-1; no definite D call. Germline assignment: CDR1 SGHRS and CDR2 YFSETQ. Between the trimmed V and J ends, which lost 4 bases and 8 bases, there was a span of 13 bases. The CDR3 extends over 13 amino acids. As DNA, the CDR3 is TGCGCCAGCAGCGGTGCCGGGTTGGATGAGCAGTTCTTC. This sequence encodes CASSGAGLDEQFF.

The sample holds a few counts of this clonotype. The gene calls are TRBV6-5 and TRBJ1-5; perhaps TRBD1 as D (6 bases). V was cut by 6 bases and J by 1 base, with 16 bases left in between. This CDR3 has 16 amino acids. The germline gives CDR1 MNHEY, CDR2 SVGAGI. The CDR3 reads CASSPRWGASNQPQHF. DNA of the CDR3: TGTGCCAGCAGCCCCCGGTGGGGGGCGAGCAATCAGCCCCAGCATTTT.

This clonotype was detected many times. This chain links TRBV20-1 with TRBJ2-3, with D uncertain. The germline V gene encodes CDR1 DFQATT and CDR2 SNEGSKA (reference sequence). CDR3 length equals 13 residues. Trimming took off 7 bases at V and 2 bases at J, with 13 bases between the two ends. CDR3 loop: CSVPTGYTDTQYF. The CDR3 nucleotides read TGCAGTGTCCCGACTGGCTACACAGATACGCAGTATTTT.

This clonotype came up a few times. The V and J genes are TRBV6-2 or TRBV6-3 and TRBJ2-6, with 8 bases matching TRBD1. The CDR3 is 15 residues long. J was trimmed by 4 bases and V by 7 bases; bases with no gene match: 6. Germline V lookup: CDR1 MNHEY, CDR2 SVGEGT. In DNA, the CDR3 is TGTGCCAGCACTTCAGGGGGCTTAGGGGCCAACGTCCTGACTTTC. This codes for CASTSGGLGANVLTF.

This clonotype was recorded at least ten times. This sequence joins TRBV20-1 and TRBJ1-1; unclear D gene. V lost 6 bases, J lost 4 bases, and 12 bases lay in between. Germline assignment: CDR1 DFQATT and CDR2 SNEGSKA (reference sequence). CDR3 length: 12 amino acids. The CDR3, as DNA: TGCAGTGCATACGGCCTCGGCACTGAAGCTTTCTTT. Amino acids: CSAYGLGTEAFF.

The chain has TRBV12-3 or TRBV12-4 and TRBJ2-4, with 9 bases aligning to TRBD2. The CDR3 totals 16 residues. V shed 4 bases and J 3 bases; nucleotides not matched to a gene: 7. The CDR3: CASSWAGGLGKNIQYF. CDR3 DNA: TGTGCCAGCAGTTGGGCGGGGGGGCTTGGCAAAAACATTCAGTACTTC.

There are many counts of this clonotype. The V call is TRBV11-2, the J call TRBJ2-4, with a tentative D call TRBD2 (6 bases). The CDR3 extends over 14 amino acids. Germline CDR1 and CDR2: SGHAT and FQNNGV. V was pared by 1 base and J by 5 bases, with 9 bases between. The CDR3 here is CASSLVGGENIQYF. The DNA for the CDR3 is TGTGCCAGCAGCTTAGTAGGCGGGGAAAACATTCAGTACTTC.

This clonotype was counted at least ten times. Here the CDR3 DNA reads TGTGCCAGCAGCTATAGACAGGGGGTCTACAATGAGCAGTTCTTC. Protein sequence: CASSYRQGVYNEQFF. The chain has TRBV7-8 and TRBJ2-1, with 9 bases lining up with TRBD1. After removal of 4 bases from V and 3 bases from J, the junction contained 4 bases not matched to a gene. The CDR3 is 15 residues long. Germline lookup yields CDR1 SGHVS and CDR2 FQNEAQ.

This clonotype was counted ten times or more. This sequence joins TRBV7-2 and TRBJ2-3; TRBD1 or TRBD2 may be the D gene (5 bases each). The CDR3 is 14 amino acids. Germline V CDR1 and CDR2: SGHTA, FQGNSA. Trimming removed 1 base from V and 2 bases from J, with 7 bases in between. CDR3 protein: CASSLVGATDTQYF. CDR3 nucleotides: TGTGCCAGCAGCTTAGTCGGGGCCACAGATACGCAGTATTTT.

This rearrangement joins TRBV7-8 to TRBJ2-1; 7 nucleotides line up with TRBD2. The germline V gene encodes CDR1 SGHVS and CDR2 FQNEAQ. The CDR3 runs 16 residues. J gave up 4 bases and V 1 base, and 7 bases lay outside the gene matches. CDR3 protein: CASSLVGRGVYNEQFF. The CDR3 nucleotides read TGTGCCAGCAGCTTAGTGGGTCGGGGGGTTTACAATGAGCAGTTCTTC.

The rearrangement joins TRBV7-3 to TRBJ1-1, with TRBD1 matching over 7 bases. CDR3 length equals 16 residues. CDR1 is SGHTA, CDR2 FQGTGA, per germline. V was clipped by 5 bases and J by 1 base; unmatched bases: 10. The CDR3 DNA follows: TGTGCCAGCAGCCCGGTAAGGGGGCTTTGGAACACTGAAGCTTTCTTT. As protein: CASSPVRGLWNTEAFF.

This clonotype showed up many times. The CDR3 region has the DNA TGCAGCGTGAAACCGGGACTATACAATGAGCAGTTCTTC. This sequence encodes CSVKPGLYNEQFF. The gene calls are TRBV29-1 and TRBJ2-1, with 7 bases matching TRBD2. J lost 4 bases, V lost 6 bases, and 6 bases had no gene match. Per the germline V gene, CDR1 is SQVTM and CDR2 is ANQGSEA. This CDR3 is 13 amino acids long.

This clonotype was counted many times. The rearrangement joins TRBV20-1 to TRBJ2-7; D unclear. Per the germline V gene, CDR1 is DFQATT and CDR2 is SNEGSKA (reference sequence). V lost 0 bases to trimming and J lost 0 bases, with 9 bases between them. The CDR3 has 14 residues. The CDR3 coding sequence is TGCAGTGCTAGAGATCCGAGAAGCTCCTACGAGCAGTACTTC. It is translated as CSARDPRSSYEQYF.

With regard to this clonotype: This likely traces to a read error, being one base from a far larger clone. The chain links TRBV7-2 to TRBJ1-1, with D perhaps matching TRBD1 (5 bases). The CDR3 totals 14 residues. Germline V gene lookup returns CDR1 SGHTA and CDR2 FQGNSA. V lost 2 bases to trimming and J lost 0 bases, with 7 bases between them. CDR3 residues: CASSLSGMNTEAFF. In DNA form, the CDR3 reads TGTGCCAGCAGCTTATCAGGGATGAACACTGAAGCTTTCTTT. Drawing the rest from reference TRBV7-2 and TRBJ1-1, the complete variable domain is GAGVSQSPSNKVTEKGKDVELRCDPISGHTALYWYRQSLGQGLEFLIYFQGNSAPDKSGLPSDRFSAERTGGSVSTLTIQRTQQEDSAVYLCASSLSGMNTEAFFGQGTRLTVV.

This clonotype was detected only a few times. The rearrangement joins TRBV11-2 to TRBJ2-3; 8 bases align to TRBD2. The J segment lost 5 bases and the V segment lost 2 bases, leaving 9 bases of the junction unmatched. CDR3 length equals 16 residues. Germline V CDR1 and CDR2: SGHAT, FQNNGV. The CDR3 DNA follows: TGTGCCAGCAGCTTACGAGGCGGGAGGCAAGGAGATACGCAGTATTTT. Translation gives CASSLRGGRQGDTQYF.

The chain carries TRBV20-1 and TRBJ2-3; perhaps TRBD1 as D (5 bases). Germline CDR1 is DFQATT and CDR2 is SNEGSKA (reference sequence). The V gene lost 3 bases and the J gene lost 1 base, with 8 bases spanning the gap. This CDR3 has 13 residues. In nucleotides, the CDR3 is TGCAGTGCTAGGAGCAGGGGCACAGATACGCAGTATTTT. Its translation is CSARSRGTDTQYF.

This clonotype was counted ten times or more. This chain joins TRBV24-1 and TRBJ2-1; D may be TRBD1 or TRBD2 (5 bases each). Germline CDR1 KGHDR, CDR2 SFDVKD. V lost 3 bases to trimming and J lost 5 bases, with 13 bases between them. This CDR3 has 15 residues. CDR3 amino acids: CATSDTSGPDNEQFF. As DNA, the CDR3 is TGTGCCACCAGTGATACCTCGGGACCAGACAATGAGCAGTTCTTC.

This clonotype was seen a handful of times. V gene TRBV12-3 or TRBV12-4 combines with J gene TRBJ2-7; D is perhaps TRBD1 (6 bases). With 6 bases removed from V and 0 bases from J, the gap between germline ends came to 15 bases. The CDR3 runs 15 residues. The CDR3: CASSLHQGISYEQYF. The CDR3 bases are TGTGCCAGCAGCTTGCACCAGGGGATCTCCTACGAGCAGTACTTC.